This TCR beta chain appears in the sequencing data of a study of blood T cells in healthy people across ages. Germline V gene lookup returns CDR1 SGHVS and CDR2 FNYEAQ. The CDR3 covers 14 residues. V was cut by 2 bases and J by 4 bases, with 12 bases left in between. This clonotype has more than one count but fewer than ten. Its specificity is not known. Then a second PCR, running roughly 7 to 11 cycles, was carried out with a sample-barcoded 5' primer and a J-beta primer mix. Researchers report that each sample yielded at least 2.5 million CDR3-containing paired-end reads. TCRdb re-derived calls from the 5' RACE reads in MiXCR, one entry per CDR3 protein. The table includes approximately 360,000 distinct CDR3 sequences, approximately 47% detected once. Study-level points and caveats: Diversity of TCR beta per million T cells declined in a roughly linear way with age. Lack of knowledge of donor CMV status possibly confounded expanded clonotype changes. More naive CD4+ cells and higher diversity marked long-lived donors relative to aged donors.

Sequencing was performed on blood. The chain uses TRBV7-6 and TRBJ2-7; tentative D call: TRBD1 (7 bases). The source is a man between 60 and 70 years old in good health. CDR3 sequence: CASSLIPGGYEQYF. CDR3 sequence (DNA): TGTGCCAGCAGCTTAATTCCAGGGGGGTACGAGCAGTACTTC.